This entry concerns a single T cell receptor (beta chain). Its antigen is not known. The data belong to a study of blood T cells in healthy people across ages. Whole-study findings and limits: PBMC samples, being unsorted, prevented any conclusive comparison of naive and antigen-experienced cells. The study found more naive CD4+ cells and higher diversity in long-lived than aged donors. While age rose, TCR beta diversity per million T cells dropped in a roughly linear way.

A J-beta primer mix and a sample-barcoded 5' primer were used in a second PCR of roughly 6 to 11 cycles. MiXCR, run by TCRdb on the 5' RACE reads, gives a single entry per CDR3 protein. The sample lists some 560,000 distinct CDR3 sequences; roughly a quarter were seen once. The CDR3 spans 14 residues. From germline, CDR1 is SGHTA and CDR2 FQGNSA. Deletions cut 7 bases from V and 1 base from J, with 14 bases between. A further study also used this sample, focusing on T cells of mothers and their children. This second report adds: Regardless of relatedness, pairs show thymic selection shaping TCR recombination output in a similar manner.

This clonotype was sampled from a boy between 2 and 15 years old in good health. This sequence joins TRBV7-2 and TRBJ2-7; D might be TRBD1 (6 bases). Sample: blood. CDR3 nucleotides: TGTGCCAGCACGAGGCCAGGGGTATCCTACGAGCAGTACTTC. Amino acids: CASTRPGVSYEQYF.